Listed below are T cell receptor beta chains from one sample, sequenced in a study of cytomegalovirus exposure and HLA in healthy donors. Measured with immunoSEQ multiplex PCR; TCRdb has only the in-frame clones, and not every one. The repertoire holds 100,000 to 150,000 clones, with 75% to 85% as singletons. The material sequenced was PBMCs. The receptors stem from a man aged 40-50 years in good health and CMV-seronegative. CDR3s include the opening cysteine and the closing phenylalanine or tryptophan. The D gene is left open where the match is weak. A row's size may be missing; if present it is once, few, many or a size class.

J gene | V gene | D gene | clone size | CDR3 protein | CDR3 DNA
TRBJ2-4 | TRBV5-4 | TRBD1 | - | CASSVQGKNIQYF | TGTGCCAGCAGCGTACAGGGGAAAAACATTCAGTACTTC
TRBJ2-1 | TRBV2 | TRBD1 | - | CASSEETPGGIYNEQFF | TGTGCCAGCAGTGAAGAAACCCCAGGGGGCATCTACAATGAGCAGTTCTTC
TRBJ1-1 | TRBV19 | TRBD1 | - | CASSRGQVAAFF | TGTGCCAGTAGTAGAGGACAGGTGGCTGCTTTCTTT
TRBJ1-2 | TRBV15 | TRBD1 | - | CATSSGTGFLGYTF | TGTGCCACCAGCAGTGGGACAGGATTTTTGGGCTACACCTTC
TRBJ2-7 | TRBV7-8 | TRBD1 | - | CASRTPGTGGYEQYF | TGTGCCAGCAGGACACCCGGGACAGGGGGATACGAGCAGTACTTC
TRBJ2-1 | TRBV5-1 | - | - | CASSWGWASSYNEQFF | TGCGCCAGCAGCTGGGGCTGGGCCAGCTCCTACAATGAGCAGTTCTTC
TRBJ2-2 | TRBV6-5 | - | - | CASSPWTANTRELFF | TGTGCCAGCAGTCCCTGGACAGCGAACACCAGGGAGCTGTTTTTT
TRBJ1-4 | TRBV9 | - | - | CASSVAGTTNEKLFF | TGTGCCAGCAGCGTCGCAGGCACAACTAATGAAAAACTGTTTTTT
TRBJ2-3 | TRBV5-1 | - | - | CASSLGSLGTDTQYF | TGCGCCAGCAGCTTGGGCAGTCTGGGCACAGATACGCAGTATTTT
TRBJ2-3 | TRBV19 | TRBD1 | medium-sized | CASIATGLGTDTQYF | TGTGCCAGTATCGCGACAGGGCTAGGCACAGATACGCAGTATTTT
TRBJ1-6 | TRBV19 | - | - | CASSPYSYNSPLHF | TGTGCCAGTAGCCCTTACTCCTATAATTCACCCCTCCACTTT
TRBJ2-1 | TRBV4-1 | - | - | CASSPGRAHRKFF | TGCGCCAGCAGCCCCGGGAGAGCCCATCGCAAGTTCTTC
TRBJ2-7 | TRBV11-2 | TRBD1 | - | CASSRGDRTYEQYF | TGTGCCAGCAGTCGAGGGGACAGAACCTACGAGCAGTACTTC
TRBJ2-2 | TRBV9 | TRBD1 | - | CASSGTGFNIAGELFF | TGTGCCAGCAGTGGGACAGGGTTTAATATAGCCGGGGAGCTGTTTTTT
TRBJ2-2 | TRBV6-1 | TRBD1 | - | CASSEAHAVRRGPGELFF | TGTGCCAGCAGTGAAGCGCATGCCGTGCGCAGGGGGCCCGGGGAGCTGTTTTTT
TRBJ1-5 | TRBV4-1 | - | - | CASSQTHPDQPQHF | TGCGCCAGCAGCCAAACCCATCCAGATCAGCCCCAGCATTTT
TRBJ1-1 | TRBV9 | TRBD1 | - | CASSGDSLNTEAFF | TGTGCCAGCAGCGGGGACAGCTTGAACACTGAAGCTTTCTTT
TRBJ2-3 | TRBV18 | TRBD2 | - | CASRRTSGGTDTQYF | TGTGCCAGCCGGAGGACTAGCGGGGGCACAGATACGCAGTATTTT
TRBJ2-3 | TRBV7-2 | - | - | CASSLGRGGDTQYF | TGTGCCAGCAGCTTAGGGAGGGGCGGTGATACGCAGTATTTT
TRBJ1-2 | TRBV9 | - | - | CASSVDLYGYTF | TGTGCCAGCAGCGTAGATCTCTATGGCTACACCTTC
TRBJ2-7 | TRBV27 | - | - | CASSLAGRYEQYF | TGTGCCAGCAGTTTAGCGGGCCGCTACGAGCAGTACTTC
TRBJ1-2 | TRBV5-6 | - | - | CASQPLAFDYGYTF | TGTGCCAGCCAGCCCTTAGCTTTTGACTATGGCTACACCTTC
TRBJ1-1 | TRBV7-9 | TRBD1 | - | CASSPLTGGTEAFF | TGTGCCAGCAGTCCCTTGACAGGGGGGACTGAAGCTTTCTTT
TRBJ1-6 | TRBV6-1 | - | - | CASRGAGSYNSPLHF | TGTGCCAGCAGGGGAGCCGGCTCCTATAATTCACCCCTCCACTTT
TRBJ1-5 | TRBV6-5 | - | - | CASSPTGGTQPQHF | TGTGCCAGCAGCCCGACCGGCGGGACTCAGCCCCAGCATTTT
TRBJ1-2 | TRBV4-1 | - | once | CASSQAQGYYGYTF | TGCGCCAGCAGCCAAGCGCAGGGGTACTATGGCTACACCTTC
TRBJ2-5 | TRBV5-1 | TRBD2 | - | CASSFGTSGEETQYF | TGCGCCAGCAGCTTCGGGACTAGCGGAGAAGAGACCCAGTACTTC
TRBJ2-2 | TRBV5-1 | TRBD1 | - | CASSQGQPTGELFF | TGCGCCAGCAGCCAGGGACAGCCCACCGGGGAGCTGTTTTTT
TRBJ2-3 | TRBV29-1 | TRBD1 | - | CSADGTGDTDTQYF | TGCAGCGCCGATGGGACAGGAGACACAGATACGCAGTATTTT
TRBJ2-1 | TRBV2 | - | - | CASSERGSSYNEQFF | TGTGCCAGCAGTGAACGGGGGAGCTCCTACAATGAGCAGTTCTTC
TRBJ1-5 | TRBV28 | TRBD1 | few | CASTFPDREGGQPQHF | TGTGCCAGCACCTTTCCGGACAGGGAGGGAGGCCAGCCCCAGCATTTT
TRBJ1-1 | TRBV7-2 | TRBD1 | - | CASRPTGAFVTEAFF | TGTGCCAGCAGACCGACAGGGGCGTTCGTAACTGAAGCTTTCTTT
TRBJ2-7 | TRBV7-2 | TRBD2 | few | CASSPRVRGGHEQYF | TGTGCCAGCAGCCCTAGGGTGCGGGGGGGCCACGAGCAGTACTTC
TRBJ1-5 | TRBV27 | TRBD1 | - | CASSPGQGISFQPQHF | TGTGCCAGCAGTCCGGGACAGGGCATAAGTTTTCAGCCCCAGCATTTT
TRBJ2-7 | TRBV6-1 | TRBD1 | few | CASSPNRQGEYF | TGTGCCAGCAGTCCCAACCGACAGGGAGAGTACTTC
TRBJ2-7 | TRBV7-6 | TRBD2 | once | CASSLTSGLAGGEQYF | TGTGCCAGCAGCTTAACGTCAGGACTAGCGGGGGGCGAGCAGTACTTC
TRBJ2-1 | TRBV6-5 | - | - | CASSLRGIYNEQFF | TGTGCCAGCAGTCTACGAGGGATCTACAATGAGCAGTTCTTC
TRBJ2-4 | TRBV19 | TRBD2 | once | CASRWGGAAKNIQYF | TGTGCCAGTAGATGGGGAGGGGCTGCCAAAAACATTCAGTACTTC
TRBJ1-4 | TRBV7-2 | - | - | CASSFGLVGGANEKLFF | TGTGCCAGCAGCTTTGGATTAGTCGGGGGAGCTAATGAAAAACTGTTTTTT
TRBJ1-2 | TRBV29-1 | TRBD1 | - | CSAAGTGYGYTF | TGCAGCGCCGCCGGGACAGGCTATGGCTACACCTTC
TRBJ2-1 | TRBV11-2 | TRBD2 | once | CASSLVVPASGGDNEQFF | TGTGCCAGCAGCTTAGTGGTCCCGGCTAGCGGGGGGGACAATGAGCAGTTCTTC
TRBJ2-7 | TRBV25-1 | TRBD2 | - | CASSESGRGGEYEQYF | TGTGCCAGCAGTGAATCGGGGCGTGGGGGGGAGTACGAGCAGTACTTC
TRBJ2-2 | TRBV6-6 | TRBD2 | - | CASSFGLVPAGELFF | TGTGCCAGCAGTTTCGGACTAGTCCCGGCCGGGGAGCTGTTTTTT
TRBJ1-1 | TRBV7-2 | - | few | CASSLAYLRGNTEAFF | TGTGCCAGCAGCTTAGCCTACCTGCGGGGGAACACTGAAGCTTTCTTT
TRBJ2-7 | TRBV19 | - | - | CASRERRSSYEQYF | TGTGCCAGTAGGGAGCGGAGAAGCTCCTACGAGCAGTACTTC
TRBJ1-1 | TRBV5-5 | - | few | CASSPTLYTMNTEAFF | TGTGCCAGCAGCCCCACGCTGTACACAATGAACACTGAAGCTTTCTTT
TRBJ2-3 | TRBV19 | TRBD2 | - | CATKAGAYTQYF | TGTGCCACCAAAGCGGGGGCATATACGCAGTATTTT
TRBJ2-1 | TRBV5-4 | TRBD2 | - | CASSSLAGGPWNEQFF | TGCGCCAGCAGCTCACTAGCGGGGGGGCCGTGGAATGAGCAGTTCTTC
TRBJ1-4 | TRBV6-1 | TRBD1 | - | CASSAYRDRPNEKLFF | TGTGCCAGCAGTGCCTACCGGGACAGGCCTAATGAAAAACTGTTTTTT
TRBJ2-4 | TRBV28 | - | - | CASSPQVLDSPRNIQYF | TGTGCCAGCAGTCCACAGGTCCTGGACAGCCCTCGGAACATTCAGTACTTC
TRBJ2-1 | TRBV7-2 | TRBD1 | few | CASSFTGDEQFF | TGTGCCAGCAGCTTTACAGGGGATGAGCAGTTCTTC
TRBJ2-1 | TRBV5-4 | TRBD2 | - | CASSLYSGVGEQFF | TGTGCCAGCAGCTTGTATAGCGGGGTAGGTGAGCAGTTCTTC
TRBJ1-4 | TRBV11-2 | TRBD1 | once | CASSLRGGREKLFF | TGTGCCAGCAGCTTACGAGGGGGCAGGGAAAAACTGTTTTTT
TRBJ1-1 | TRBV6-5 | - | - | CASRYRQVMNTEAFF | TGTGCCAGCAGGTACCGACAGGTCATGAACACTGAAGCTTTCTTT
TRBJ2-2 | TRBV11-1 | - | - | CASSLGQTRNTGELFF | TGTGCCAGCAGCTTGGGACAAACGAGGAACACCGGGGAGCTGTTTTTT
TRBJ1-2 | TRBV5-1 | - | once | CASSSGPGGYTF | TGCGCCAGCAGCAGCGGACCGGGGGGCTACACCTTC
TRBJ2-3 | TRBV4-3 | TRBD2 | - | CASSHETSVLPDTQYF | TGCGCCAGCAGCCACGAGACTAGCGTACTGCCAGATACGCAGTATTTT
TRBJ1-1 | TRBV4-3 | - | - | CASSQDTGIEAFF | TGCGCCAGCAGCCAAGATACGGGGATTGAAGCTTTCTTT